One sample yielded the 14 T cell receptor beta chains listed below, sequenced in a study of identical twins. Via MiXCR, TCRdb re-called the 5' RACE reads, giving one row per CDR3 protein. The sample holds 1.5 million to 2 million distinct CDR3 sequences, roughly a third seen once. Specimen: cord blood. Receptor source: a newborn girl in good health.

This clonotype came up many times. The chain links TRBV10-3 to TRBJ1-1; TRBD1 aligns across 8 bases. The germline gives CDR1 ENHRY, CDR2 SYGVKD. Unmatched junction bases numbered 4, after V lost 6 bases and J lost 4 bases. The length of the CDR3 is 13 residues. CDR3 nucleotide sequence: TGTGCCATCAGACCCGGACAGGGCACTGAAGCTTTCTTT. This codes for CAIRPGQGTEAFF.

This clonotype was seen ten or more times. The chain is built from TRBV3-1 and TRBJ1-1; D is unresolved. Trimming removed 3 bases at V and 5 bases at J, with 7 bases between. CDR1 and CDR2 from the germline V gene are LGHDT and YNNKEL (reference sequence). The CDR3 extends over 12 amino acids. The CDR3 region is CASSQGRTEAFF. CDR3 sequence (DNA): TGTGCCAGCAGCCAGGGGAGGACTGAAGCTTTCTTT.

About this clonotype itself: At one end the junction does not follow the germline gene, possibly because of a read error. This rearrangement joins TRBV20-1 to TRBJ1-2; no reliable D call. CDR1 is DFQATT and CDR2 is SNEGSKA in the germline V gene (reference sequence). The CDR3 is 13 amino acids. The CDR3 nucleotides read TGCAGTGCTAGAGGAATAGCTCTCTATGTCTACACCTTC. This translates into CSARGIALYVYTF.

In its sample, this clonotype was seen a few times. The rearrangement links TRBV20-1 to TRBJ1-2; D uncertain. The CDR3 is made up of 13 amino acids. The germline CDR1 and CDR2 sequences are DFQATT and SNEGSKA (reference sequence). V lost 6 bases to trimming and J lost 4 bases, with 15 bases between them. The CDR3, as DNA: TGCAGTGCGCGGGAGATACCCATCTATGGCTACACCTTC. It yields the protein CSAREIPIYGYTF.

The chain couples TRBV2 to TRBJ1-2; D is undetermined. The V and J ends lost 7 bases and 4 bases respectively, with 16 bases between them. The CDR3 covers 14 residues. CDR1 and CDR2 from the germline V gene are SNHLY and FYNNEI. CDR3 in DNA: TGTGCCAGCACCACGCCCAGTCCTGTCTATGGCTACACCTTC. Translation gives CASTTPSPVYGYTF. The variable domain in full, with the rest retrieved from reference TRBV2 and TRBJ1-2, is EPEVTQTPSHQVTQMGQEVILRCVPISNHLYFYWYRQILGQKVEFLVSFYNNEISEKSEIFDDQFSVERPDGSNFTLKIRSTKLEDSAMYFCASTTPSPVYGYTFGSGTRLTVV.

To note about this clonotype: Mismatch with germline at one junction end may stem from a read error. The V gene is TRBV20-1, the J gene TRBJ2-1, with 12 bases matching TRBD2. The length of the CDR3 is 16 residues. The V gene's germline CDR1 is DFQATT and CDR2 SNEGSKA (reference sequence). The CDR3 reads CSARRLAGDKYSEQFF. In DNA, the CDR3 is TGCAGTGCCCGCCGACTAGCGGGAGATAAATACAGTGAGCAGTTCTTC.

This clonotype was found many times. The chain carries TRBV28 and TRBJ2-7, with 7 positions matching TRBD1. In germline, CDR1 is MDHEN, CDR2 SYDVKM. J gave up 0 bases and V 7 bases, and 6 bases lay outside the gene matches. The CDR3 extends over 14 amino acids. The CDR3 sequence is CASIEGASSYEQYF. In DNA form, the CDR3 reads TGTGCCAGCATCGAGGGGGCTAGCTCCTACGAGCAGTACTTC.

The chain employs TRBV5-1 and TRBJ2-1; TRBD2 agrees at 13 bases. The CDR3 has 19 residues. Germline lookup yields CDR1 SGHRS and CDR2 YFSETQ. J gave up 3 bases and V 2 bases, and 11 bases lay outside the gene matches. This chain's CDR3 is CASSLPRTSGGGDYNEQFF. CDR3 DNA: TGCGCCAGCAGCTTACCCCGTACTAGCGGGGGGGGGGACTACAATGAGCAGTTCTTC.

In this sample, this clonotype turned up once. A much bigger clone sits one base away, suggesting this may be a read error. CDR3 region: CASNQGQRTDTQYF. The CDR3 DNA reads TGTGCCAGCAACCAAGGCCAGCGCACAGATACGCAGTATTTT. This rearrangement joins TRBV3-1 to TRBJ2-3; D unresolved. There are 14 residues in the CDR3. Germline V gene sequence: CDR1 LGHDT, CDR2 YNNKEL (reference sequence).

The chain couples TRBV27 to TRBJ2-1; no definite D call. Germline-derived CDR1 and CDR2 are MNHEY and SMNVEV (reference sequence). Trimming removed 2 bases at V and 6 bases at J, with 23 bases between. The CDR3 length is 18 residues. CDR3: CASSLGHSFKDGFNEQFF. CDR3 DNA: TGTGCCAGCAGTTTAGGGCATAGCTTTAAGGATGGGTTCAATGAGCAGTTCTTC.

Written as DNA, the CDR3 is TGTGCCAGCAGTGAGGAGGGGCTGGTCTATGGCTACACCTTC. Amino acids: CASSEEGLVYGYTF. The genes are TRBV6-1 and TRBJ1-2, with D possibly matching TRBD1 (5 bases). The V gene's germline CDR1 is MNHNS and CDR2 SASEGT. The CDR3 is 14 amino acids. The V gene lost 3 bases and the J gene lost 4 bases, with 12 bases spanning the gap.

The chain combines TRBV4-1 with TRBJ2-3; D gene ambiguous. Trimming stripped 1 base from V and 6 bases from J, with 17 bases between. The CDR3 runs to 16 residues. CDR1 is MGHRA, CDR2 YSYEKL, per germline. The CDR3 protein is CASSQGRVIGRDTQYF. The CDR3 nucleotides read TGCGCCAGCAGCCAAGGAAGGGTTATAGGGCGGGATACGCAGTATTTT.

The rearrangement uses TRBV6-5 and TRBJ2-7; D perhaps matches TRBD1 (6 bases). V dropped 2 bases and J dropped 1 base, with 21 bases sitting between them. The CDR3 has 18 residues. In germline, CDR1 is MNHEY, CDR2 SVGAGI. This chain's CDR3 is CASSYPLITGKKSYEQYF. The CDR3 region has the DNA TGTGCCAGCAGTTACCCCCTTATCACAGGGAAAAAGTCCTACGAGCAGTACTTC.

The rearrangement uses TRBV3-1 and TRBJ2-4; D gene uncertain. The CDR3 runs 16 residues. In germline, CDR1 is LGHDT, CDR2 YNNKEL (reference sequence). Trimming removed 3 bases from V and 0 bases from J, with 12 bases in between. The CDR3, as DNA: TGTGCCAGCAGCCACCGTTCTAACCTAGCCAAAAACATTCAGTACTTC. Its translation is CASSHRSNLAKNIQYF.